The 5 T cell receptor beta chains below all came from one sample that was sequenced in a study of blood T cell repertoires in COVID-19. Repertoires were generated with immunoSEQ multiplex PCR, while TCRdb's copy carries only in-frame clones and drops some. The table shows hundreds of thousands of clones, with around 87% occurring only once. Sequenced material: PBMCs or T cells enriched from blood (not recorded which). Receptor source: a man in his forties in a cohort exposed to, infected with or recovered from COVID-19 (not recorded which).

The rearrangement links TRBV11-2 to TRBJ2-3; TRBD2 matches 10 bases. The germline V gene encodes CDR1 SGHAT and CDR2 FQNNGV. This CDR3 comprises 16 residues. Trimming removed 1 base from V and 4 bases from J; junction bases left unmatched: 5. CDR3 coding DNA: TGTGCCAGCAGCTTAGGGGGGCTAGCGGGAGCAGATACGCAGTATTTT. Translated, it gives CASSLGGLAGADTQYF.

CDR3 DNA sequence: TGTGCCAGTAGAGGGCAGGGGTTGAACACTGAAGCTTTCTTT. This gives the protein CASRGQGLNTEAFF. The rearrangement joins TRBV19 to TRBJ1-1; D possibly corresponds to TRBD1 (6 bases). Trimming left V 6 bases short and J 0 bases short, with 11 bases between. The CDR3 totals 14 residues. Germline-derived CDR1 and CDR2 are LNHDA and SQIVND (reference sequence).

Worth noting for this clone: At the DNA level, this CDR3 is encoded by other sequences in the same sample as well. The chain employs TRBV5-4 and TRBJ1-2, with 7 bases lining up with TRBD1. Looked up from germline, CDR1 is SGHNT and CDR2 is YYREEE (reference sequence). J was trimmed by 6 bases and V by 0 bases; bases with no gene match: 2. The CDR3 runs to 13 residues. CDR3 residues: CASSLVGTDGYTF. In nucleotides, the CDR3 is TGTGCCAGCAGCTTGGTGGGGACAGATGGCTACACCTTC.

The chain uses TRBV11-2 and TRBJ2-3; D might be TRBD2 (5 bases). The germline V gene has CDR1 SGHAT and CDR2 FQNNGV. Trimming took 5 bases from V and 3 from J, leaving 12 bases between them. The CDR3 runs 14 residues. Here the CDR3 reads CASSLDWTTDTQYF. CDR3 bases: TGTGCCAGCAGCCTGGACTGGACGACAGATACGCAGTATTTT.

The chain employs TRBV7-3 and TRBJ2-2; TRBD2 agrees at 11 bases. The CDR3 runs to 16 residues. CDR1 and CDR2 from the germline V gene are SGHTA and FQGTGA. Germline trimming cut 3 bases from V and 5 bases from J; bases unmatched to any gene: 5. CDR3 bases: TGTGCCAGCAGCTTTACTAGCGGGAGTTCAACCGGGGAGCTGTTTTTT. Translated: CASSFTSGSSTGELFF.